The 19 T cell receptor beta chains reported below all come from one sample, sequenced in a study of OX40 agonist ivuxolimab in advanced cancers. TCRdb's copy holds only in-frame clones and misses some; the assay was immunoSEQ multiplex PCR. Of under 20,000 clones listed, 79% are singletons. The sample here was CD4+ or CD8+ T cells sorted from blood, taken in a trial of the OX40 agonist ivuxolimab. These TCRs come from an adult with an advanced solid tumor such as melanoma, head and neck, liver or kidney cancer.

This clone showed up just once. The chain is built from TRBV28 and TRBJ1-2, with 7 nucleotides matching TRBD1. CDR1 and CDR2 (germline): MDHEN, SYDVKM. V was pared by 6 bases and J by 2 bases, with 3 bases of the junction left unmatched. The CDR3 is 13 amino acids. CDR3 sequence reads: CASSPTGNYGYTF. DNA of the CDR3: TGTGCCAGCAGCCCGACAGGGAACTATGGCTACACCTTC.

This clone has only a few counts. This chain connects TRBV4-2 to TRBJ2-7, with TRBD1 as a possible D gene (5 bases). This CDR3 comprises 14 residues. Germline V gene sequence: CDR1 LGHNA, CDR2 YNFKEQ. Trimming shortened V by 5 bases and J by 3 bases, and 14 bases separated the two germline ends. The chain's CDR3 is CASSTGVYDYEQYF. The CDR3 nucleotides are TGTGCCAGCAGCACAGGCGTTTATGACTACGAGCAGTACTTC.

V is TRBV5-1 and J is TRBJ2-7; TRBD1 or TRBD2 may be the D gene (5 bases each). V was shortened by 4 bases and J by 6 bases, with 14 bases between the two germline ends. This CDR3 region has 13 residues. Germline CDR1 SGHRS, CDR2 YFSETQ. The CDR3 reads CASSPGTRGEQYF. The DNA of the CDR3 is TGCGCCAGCAGCCCCGGGACCCGGGGCGAGCAGTACTTC.

The chain recombines TRBV4-3 with TRBJ1-1, with D unresolved. The CDR3 spans 17 residues. The germline V gene encodes CDR1 LGHNA and CDR2 YSLEER. Between the trimmed V and J ends, which lost 0 bases and 0 bases, there was a span of 14 bases. CDR3 sequence (DNA): TGCGCCAGCAGCCAAGATAAAACAGACGTCATGAACACTGAAGCTTTCTTT. This codes for CASSQDKTDVMNTEAFF.

This clone was recorded once. The rearrangement joins TRBV4-3 to TRBJ2-2, with a possible D match to TRBD1 (5 bases). CDR3 length equals 15 residues. With 0 bases removed from V and 1 base from J, the gap between germline ends came to 6 bases. CDR1 is LGHNA and CDR2 is YSLEER in the germline V gene. Written as DNA, the CDR3 is TGCGCCAGCAGCCAAGACAGGGTGAACACCGGGGAGCTGTTTTTT. Amino acids: CASSQDRVNTGELFF.

In its sample, this clone was seen a few times. V is TRBV27 and J is TRBJ1-6, with D perhaps TRBD1 (5 bases). The V end lost 2 bases, the J end lost 8 bases, and 10 bases lay between the germline ends. The length of the CDR3 is 14 residues. Germline V CDR1 and CDR2: MNHEY, SMNVEV (reference sequence). The CDR3 loop reads CASSLGGSHSPLHF. The CDR3 DNA follows: TGTGCCAGCAGTTTAGGGGGGAGTCATTCACCCCTCCACTTT.

The chain carries TRBV28 and TRBJ1-4, with D perhaps TRBD1 (6 bases). V was clipped by 0 bases and J by 6 bases, with 8 bases between them. The CDR3 extends over 14 amino acids. Germline CDR1 reads MDHEN; CDR2 reads SYDVKM. The CDR3 is CASSLWDRHEKLFF. The DNA for the CDR3 is TGTGCCAGCAGTTTATGGGACAGACATGAAAAACTGTTTTTT. Drawing the rest from reference TRBV28 and TRBJ1-4, the complete variable domain is DVKVTQSSRYLVKRTGEKVFLECVQDMDHENMFWYRQDPGLGLRLIYFSYDVKMKEKGDIPEGYSVSREKKERFSLILESASTNQTSMYLCASSLWDRHEKLFFGSGTQLSVL.

CDR3 protein: CASSPWGNQPQHF. The DNA of the CDR3 is TGTGCCAGCAGCCCATGGGGCAATCAGCCCCAGCATTTT. This chain connects TRBV11-3 to TRBJ1-5, with D hard to call. This CDR3 is built from 13 residues. V was clipped by 5 bases and J by 2 bases, with 7 bases between them. Looked up from germline, CDR1 is SGHNT and CDR2 is YENEEA. Supplemented by reference TRBV11-3 and TRBJ1-5, the full variable domain reads EAGVVQSPRYKIIEKKQPVAFWCNPISGHNTLYWYLQNLGQGPELLIRYENEEAVDDSQLPKDRFSAERLKGVDSTLKIQPAELGDSAVYLCASSPWGNQPQHFGDGTRLSIL.

The rearrangement links TRBV7-2 to TRBJ2-5; D is possibly TRBD1 or TRBD2 (5 bases each). The V gene lost 2 bases and the J gene lost 2 bases, with 15 bases spanning the gap. The CDR3 loop spans 16 amino acids. Germline V gene sequence: CDR1 SGHTA, CDR2 FQGNSA. This chain's CDR3 is CASSLFWTGGQETQYF. In nucleotides, the CDR3 is TGTGCCAGCAGCTTATTTTGGACTGGGGGACAAGAGACCCAGTACTTC.

The gene calls are TRBV5-1 and TRBJ2-4; possibly TRBD1 for D (5 bases). The CDR3 length is 16 residues. Looked up from germline, CDR1 is SGHRS and CDR2 is YFSETQ. Trimming shortened V by 2 bases and J by 1 base, and 13 bases separated the two germline ends. CDR3 nucleotide sequence: TGCGCCAGCAGCTTAACAGGCCCTTCGGCCAAAAACATTCAGTACTTC. Translated: CASSLTGPSAKNIQYF.

The CDR3 DNA reads as TGTGCCAGCAGCTCCCCGTACGAGCAGTACTTC. This encodes CASSSPYEQYF. The chain recombines TRBV7-9 with TRBJ2-7; D uncertain. CDR1 and CDR2 (germline): SEHNR, FQNEAQ (reference sequence). V shed 4 bases and J shed 4 bases, with 5 bases lying between them. This CDR3 region has 11 residues.

The chain is built from TRBV29-1 and TRBJ2-7; the D call may be TRBD1 or TRBD2 (5 bases each). V was trimmed by 0 bases and J by 6 bases, leaving 15 bases between them. This CDR3 spans 14 amino acids. The germline V gene has CDR1 SQVTM and CDR2 ANQGSEA. Written as DNA, the CDR3 is TGCAGCGTTGAAGATCTTACGGGGACGGGCGAGCAGTACTTC. This gives the protein CSVEDLTGTGEQYF.

The chain couples TRBV2 to TRBJ2-2, with 7 positions matching TRBD1. Germline CDR1 is SNHLY and CDR2 is FYNNEI. J gave up 7 bases and V 9 bases, and 5 bases lay outside the gene matches. This CDR3 contains 12 residues. The CDR3 sequence: CARTGVDGELFF. Written as DNA, the CDR3 is TGTGCCAGAACAGGGGTAGACGGGGAGCTGTTTTTT.

The genes are TRBV9 and TRBJ2-7; D possibly matches TRBD1 or TRBD2 (5 bases each). Trimming removed 4 bases at V and 2 bases at J, with 13 bases between. CDR1 and CDR2 from the germline V gene are SGDLS and YYNGEE. This CDR3 comprises 14 residues. The CDR3 sequence: CASSFRDGAYEQYF. The CDR3 DNA reads TGTGCCAGCAGCTTTAGGGACGGTGCCTACGAGCAGTACTTC.

The rearrangement links TRBV7-6 to TRBJ2-7; D unresolved. The V gene lost 2 bases and the J gene lost 3 bases, with 8 bases spanning the gap. Germline V gives CDR1 SGHVS, CDR2 FNYEAQ. This CDR3 is 13 amino acids long. CDR3 loop: CASSLTEIYEQYF. The CDR3 region has the DNA TGTGCCAGCAGCTTAACAGAGATCTACGAGCAGTACTTC.

The chain employs TRBV7-2 and TRBJ1-1; D is undetermined. The CDR3 covers 17 residues. CDR1 is SGHTA, CDR2 FQGNSA, per germline. V was shortened by 3 bases and J by 0 bases, with 17 bases between the two germline ends. CDR3 loop: CASSFPALGDVNTEAFF. CDR3 DNA sequence: TGTGCCAGCAGCTTCCCGGCGCTCGGGGATGTGAACACTGAAGCTTTCTTT.

V gene TRBV7-2 combines with J gene TRBJ2-7; maybe TRBD1 (6 bases). CDR3 length: 14 residues. V lost 5 bases to trimming and J lost 3 bases, with 14 bases between them. Germline V gives CDR1 SGHTA, CDR2 FQGNSA. In DNA form, the CDR3 reads TGTGCCAGCAGCCCCAGGACAGTAAGCTACGAGCAGTACTTC. Amino acids: CASSPRTVSYEQYF.

The gene calls are TRBV27 and TRBJ2-7; D is possibly TRBD1 or TRBD2 (5 bases each). V was clipped by 3 bases and J by 4 bases, with 19 bases between them. The CDR3 covers 16 residues. Per the germline V gene, CDR1 is MNHEY and CDR2 is SMNVEV (reference sequence). CDR3 nucleotides: TGTGCCAGCAGTTTTCTCCGGGACCGGGCTAAGTACGAGCAGTACTTC. Its protein product is CASSFLRDRAKYEQYF.

The chain links TRBV15 to TRBJ2-7; possibly TRBD1 for D (6 bases). Germline lookup yields CDR1 LNHNV and CDR2 YYDKDF (reference sequence). Trimming removed 5 bases from V and 0 bases from J, with 8 bases in between. This CDR3 spans 13 amino acids. The CDR3 is CATSGTNSYEQYF. Written as DNA, the CDR3 is TGTGCCACCAGCGGGACAAACTCCTACGAGCAGTACTTC.